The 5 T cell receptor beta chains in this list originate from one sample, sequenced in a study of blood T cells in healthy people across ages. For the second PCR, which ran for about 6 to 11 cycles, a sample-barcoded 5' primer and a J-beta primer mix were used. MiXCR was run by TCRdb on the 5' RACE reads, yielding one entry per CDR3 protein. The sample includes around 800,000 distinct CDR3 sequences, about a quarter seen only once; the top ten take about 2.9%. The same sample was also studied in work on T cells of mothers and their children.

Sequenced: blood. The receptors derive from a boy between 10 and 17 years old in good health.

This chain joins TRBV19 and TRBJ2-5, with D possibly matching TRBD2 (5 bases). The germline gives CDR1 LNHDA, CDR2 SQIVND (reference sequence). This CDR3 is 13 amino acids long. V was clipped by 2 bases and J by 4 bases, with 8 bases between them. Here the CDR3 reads CASSIKLGETQYF. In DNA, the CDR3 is TGTGCCAGTAGTATAAAACTAGGAGAGACCCAGTACTTC.

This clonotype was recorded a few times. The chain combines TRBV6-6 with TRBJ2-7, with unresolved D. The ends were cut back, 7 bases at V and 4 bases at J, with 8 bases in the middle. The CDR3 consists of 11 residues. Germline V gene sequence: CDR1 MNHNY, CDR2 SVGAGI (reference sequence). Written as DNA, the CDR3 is TGTGCCAGCAATTCCGGGTACGAGCAGTACTTC. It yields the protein CASNSGYEQYF.

For the CDR3, the DNA is TGCGCCAGCAGCCAATGCCCCGTGGCGGGGGGCGACAATGAGCAGTTCTTC. The encoded protein is CASSQCPVAGGDNEQFF. The chain couples TRBV4-1 to TRBJ2-1; TRBD2 matches 8 bases. The CDR3 runs to 17 residues. The V and J ends lost 2 bases and 5 bases, in that order; junction bases with no gene match: 11. Germline assignment: CDR1 MGHRA and CDR2 YSYEKL.

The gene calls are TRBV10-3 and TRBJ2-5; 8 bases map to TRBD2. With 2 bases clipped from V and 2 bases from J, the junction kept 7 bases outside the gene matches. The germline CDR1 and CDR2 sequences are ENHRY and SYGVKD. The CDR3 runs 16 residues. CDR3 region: CAISELGGARQETQYF. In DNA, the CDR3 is TGTGCCATCAGTGAGCTCGGGGGGGCGAGGCAAGAGACCCAGTACTTC.

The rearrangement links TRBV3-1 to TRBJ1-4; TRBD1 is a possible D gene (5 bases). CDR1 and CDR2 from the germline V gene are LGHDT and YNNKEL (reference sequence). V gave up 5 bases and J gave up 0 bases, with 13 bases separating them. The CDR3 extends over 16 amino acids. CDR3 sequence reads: CASSSPTDATNEKLFF. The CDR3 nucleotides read TGTGCCAGCAGCTCCCCGACAGATGCAACTAATGAAAAACTGTTTTTT.